These 24 T cell receptor beta chains were all obtained from the same sample, sequenced in a study of spatial heterogeneity in lung cancer. Using its own MiXCR run on the 5' RACE reads, TCRdb lists one record per CDR3 protein. The data contain about 45,000 distinct CDR3 sequences, approximately 13% of them singletons. The time point is: sample taken at primary tumor resection. Whole RNA was taken from tumor, nontumor lung or frozen PBMC; it was then sequenced unsorted. The sample consisted of PBMCs, taken at surgery. The receptors derive from a male donor with early-stage non-small cell lung cancer.

This clonotype was picked up a small number of times. The chain joins TRBV12-3 or TRBV12-4 to TRBJ1-5, with D perhaps matching TRBD1 (5 bases). V was pared by 2 bases and J by 5 bases, with 13 bases between. The CDR3 extends over 15 amino acids. CDR3 protein: CASSLRGVGYQPQHF. The CDR3, as DNA: TGTGCCAGCAGTTTACGAGGGGTTGGTTATCAGCCCCAGCATTTT.

Of note for this clonotype: A much larger clone lies a single base off, so this may be a read error. The gene calls are TRBV24-1 and TRBJ2-3; no firm D call. V was trimmed by 6 bases and J by 7 bases, leaving 7 bases between them. The CDR3 has 11 amino acids. Germline lookup yields CDR1 KGHDR and CDR2 SFDVKD. DNA of the CDR3: TGTGCCACCAGTACCGCTAATACGCAGTATTTT. Translation gives CATSTANTQYF.

This clonotype was observed a single time. V gene TRBV20-1 combines with J gene TRBJ1-4, with D tentatively TRBD1 (5 bases). The CDR3 sequence is 15 residues long. Germline CDR1 DFQATT, CDR2 SNEGSKA (reference sequence). The V end was cut by 5 bases, the J end by 4 bases, with 17 bases between. The CDR3 sequence is CSAQEANRFNEKLFF. The DNA for the CDR3 is TGCAGTGCTCAAGAGGCGAACAGGTTTAATGAAAAACTGTTTTTT.

This clonotype was found many times. V usage is TRBV2 and J usage is TRBJ1-6, with D maybe TRBD1 (6 bases). Looked up from germline, CDR1 is SNHLY and CDR2 is FYNNEI. The CDR3 has 13 residues. V dropped 4 bases and J dropped 7 bases, with 8 bases sitting between them. CDR3 in DNA: TGTGCCAGCAGTGTGGGGGCAAATTCACCCCTCCACTTT. Translated, it gives CASSVGANSPLHF.

The chain joins TRBV20-1 to TRBJ1-1, with D possibly TRBD1 on 6 matching bases. From germline, CDR1 is DFQATT and CDR2 SNEGSKA (reference sequence). Trimming stripped 3 bases from V and 3 bases from J, with 14 bases between. The CDR3 loop spans 14 amino acids. CDR3 sequence reads: CSARGRGFDTEAFF. CDR3 DNA sequence: TGCAGTGCTAGGGGGAGGGGGTTCGACACTGAAGCTTTCTTT.

The sample holds many counts of this clonotype. The V gene is TRBV27, the J gene TRBJ1-4, with D maybe TRBD1 (6 bases). CDR3 length: 13 residues. CDR1 and CDR2 from the germline V gene are MNHEY and SMNVEV (reference sequence). Trimming cost V 5 bases and J 8 bases, with 12 bases left between them. The CDR3 DNA reads as TGTGCCAGCAGTCAGGGGCCGTGGGAAAAACTGTTTTTT. It is translated as CASSQGPWEKLFF.

The V gene is TRBV6-6, the J gene TRBJ2-2, with a weak D call TRBD2 (5 bases). Trimming took off 5 bases at V and 1 base at J, with 17 bases between the two ends. Germline V lookup: CDR1 MNHNY, CDR2 SVGAGI (reference sequence). CDR3 length equals 17 residues. In DNA, the CDR3 is TGTGCCAGCAGTGCAGGTTCCGGACGGGAGAACACCGGGGAGCTGTTTTTT. It specifies CASSAGSGRENTGELFF.

This clonotype was recorded a few times. The chain joins TRBV4-1 to TRBJ1-4, with D maybe TRBD1 (6 bases). V lost 2 bases to trimming and J lost 8 bases, with 12 bases between them. CDR1 is MGHRA, CDR2 YSYEKL, per germline. CDR3 length: 14 residues. CDR3 loop: CASSQIGGKEKLFF. The CDR3 region has the DNA TGCGCCAGCAGCCAAATAGGGGGGAAGGAAAAACTGTTTTTT.

In nucleotides, the CDR3 is TGCGCCAGCAGAAGAGACAGGGGTCTTGACGAGCAGTACTTC. It encodes CASRRDRGLDEQYF. The chain carries TRBV5-1 and TRBJ2-7; 8 nucleotides agree with TRBD1. There are 14 residues in the CDR3. V was pared by 5 bases and J by 5 bases, with 9 bases of the junction left unmatched. CDR1 is SGHRS and CDR2 is YFSETQ in the germline V gene.

This clonotype was seen ten or more times. The chain employs TRBV24-1 and TRBJ2-3, with 10 positions matching TRBD2. Trimming took 2 bases from V and 5 from J; bases not matched to a gene: 6. CDR1 is KGHDR, CDR2 SFDVKD, per germline. The CDR3 runs to 16 residues. The DNA of the CDR3 is TGTGCCACCAGTGATTCAGCTAGCGGGAGTATAGATACGCAGTATTTT. Translation gives CATSDSASGSIDTQYF.

The J gene is TRBJ1-2, the V gene TRBV28, with 10 bases aligning to TRBD1. Germline CDR1 MDHEN, CDR2 SYDVKM. Trimming took 5 bases from V and 2 from J; bases not matched to a gene: 5. The CDR3 spans 15 residues. The CDR3 loop reads CASSLPGQGNYGYTF. The CDR3 DNA follows: TGTGCCAGCAGTCTACCGGGACAGGGGAACTATGGCTACACCTTC.

The chain uses TRBV5-1 and TRBJ1-2, with D tentatively TRBD1 (5 bases). Trimming shortened V by 0 bases and J by 7 bases, and 10 bases separated the two germline ends. CDR1 SGHRS and CDR2 YFSETQ come from the germline V gene. The CDR3 extends over 13 amino acids. DNA for the CDR3: TGCGCCAGCAGCTTGGTACAGGCTGGTGGCTACACCTTC. It is translated as CASSLVQAGGYTF.

This clonotype was seen a few times. V gene TRBV7-2 combines with J gene TRBJ2-1; 11 bases match TRBD2. Germline V gives CDR1 SGHTA, CDR2 FQGNSA. The CDR3 spans 14 residues. Trimming cost V 6 bases and J 4 bases; bases outside gene matches: 2. The DNA for the CDR3 is TGTGCCAGCAGACTAGCGGGGGCGTACAATGAGCAGTTCTTC. Translated, it gives CASRLAGAYNEQFF.

Many counts were recorded for this clonotype. The rearrangement joins TRBV12-3 or TRBV12-4 to TRBJ1-5; possible D gene TRBD1, 5 bases. CDR3 size: 17 residues. The V gene lost 5 bases and the J gene lost 2 bases, with 19 bases spanning the gap. The CDR3 nucleotides read TGTGCCAGCAGTGTCTCGCGACTTGGGGGTGGCAATCAGCCCCAGCATTTT. It yields the protein CASSVSRLGGGNQPQHF.

The chain recombines TRBV5-1 with TRBJ1-2, with D unclear. Germline CDR1 and CDR2: SGHRS and YFSETQ. The length of the CDR3 is 14 residues. The V end lost 0 bases, the J end lost 2 bases, and 8 bases lay between the germline ends. The CDR3 sequence: CASSLADGNYGYTF. DNA of the CDR3: TGCGCCAGCAGCTTGGCCGACGGAAACTATGGCTACACCTTC.

This clonotype was seen a few times. The chain recombines TRBV9 with TRBJ2-7, with D possibly TRBD1 on 5 matching bases. Germline CDR1 and CDR2: SGDLS and YYNGEE. Trimming took 7 bases from V and 0 from J, leaving 14 bases between them. This CDR3 contains 14 residues. DNA for the CDR3: TGTGCCAGCGCACTGGCAGGGCACTCCTACGAGCAGTACTTC. This codes for CASALAGHSYEQYF.

This clonotype was seen ten or more times. The genes are TRBV13 and TRBJ2-3; 9 bases match TRBD2. CDR1 is PRHDT, CDR2 FYEKMQ, per germline (reference sequence). The CDR3 has 13 residues. After removal of 5 bases from V and 9 bases from J, the junction contained 6 bases not matched to a gene. The CDR3 coding sequence is TGTGCCAGCAGCCCCCCCGGGACTAGCACGCAGTATTTT. Its translation: CASSPPGTSTQYF.

The chain uses TRBV20-1 and TRBJ1-5; D unresolved. Germline values: CDR1 DFQATT, CDR2 SNEGSKA (reference sequence). V lost 3 bases and J 3 bases, leaving 9 bases between the germline ends. This CDR3 is 13 amino acids long. Here the CDR3 reads CSASRADNQPQHF. As DNA, the CDR3 is TGCAGTGCTAGTCGGGCAGACAATCAGCCCCAGCATTTT.

This clonotype was counted only a few times. The chain has TRBV28 and TRBJ1-2; a possible D gene is TRBD1 (5 bases). Germline V gene lookup returns CDR1 MDHEN and CDR2 SYDVKM. The CDR3 length is 13 residues. With 5 bases removed from V and 4 bases from J, the gap between germline ends came to 11 bases. The CDR3: CASSVGTGYGYTF. CDR3 sequence (DNA): TGTGCCAGCAGTGTAGGGACGGGCTATGGCTACACCTTC.

In its sample, this clonotype was seen a few times. V is TRBV5-1 and J is TRBJ2-3; 11 bases are a match to TRBD1. The trim removed 4 bases at V and 2 bases at J, leaving 6 bases unmatched. CDR1 and CDR2 (germline): SGHRS, YFSETQ. The CDR3 is made up of 16 amino acids. The CDR3 spells CASSRGTGGPTDTQYF. CDR3 bases: TGCGCCAGCAGCAGAGGGACAGGGGGACCCACAGATACGCAGTATTTT.

This clonotype was detected ten times or more. The chain has TRBV4-3 and TRBJ2-3; 12 nucleotides agree with TRBD2. The V segment lost 0 bases and the J segment 3 bases; nucleotides outside the gene matches: 1. Germline CDR1 reads LGHNA; CDR2 reads YSLEER. CDR3 length equals 16 residues. The DNA for the CDR3 is TGCGCCAGCAGCCAAGAGACTAGCGGGAGTACAGATACGCAGTATTTT. It specifies CASSQETSGSTDTQYF.

The chain employs TRBV25-1 and TRBJ1-5, with no clear D. In germline, CDR1 is MGHDK, CDR2 SYGVNS. The CDR3 consists of 13 residues. The ends were cut back, 5 bases at V and 6 bases at J, with 11 bases in the middle. The chain's CDR3 is CASSRTGRQPQHF. CDR3 sequence (DNA): TGTGCCAGCAGTCGTACGGGCCGTCAGCCCCAGCATTTT.

This chain connects TRBV18 to TRBJ1-5; D is uncertain. With 2 bases removed from V and 5 bases from J, the gap between germline ends came to 7 bases. The germline CDR1 and CDR2 sequences are KGHSH and LQKENI. CDR3 size: 13 residues. CDR3 nucleotide sequence: TGTGCCAGCTCACCAGGGGTGGATCAGCCCCAGCATTTT. Translation gives CASSPGVDQPQHF.

This clonotype has a handful of counts. This CDR3 reads CASSLAVDRGADTQYF. The CDR3 DNA sequence: TGCGCCAGCAGCTTGGCCGTGGACAGGGGGGCAGATACGCAGTATTTT. The chain employs TRBV5-1 and TRBJ2-3; 10 bases align to TRBD1. This CDR3 spans 16 amino acids. CDR1 is SGHRS, CDR2 YFSETQ, per germline. Trimming cost V 0 bases and J 4 bases; bases outside gene matches: 5.